Described below is a single TCR beta chain sequence and its context. What it binds is unknown. It may be a read error: a sequence one base away is much more abundant. Using RNA template, CDR3s of TCR alpha and beta were amplified with iRepertoire arm-PCR. Input was 100-400 ng of tissue mRNA or PBMC total RNA. TCRdb passed the multiplex PCR reads through MiXCR, listing each CDR3 protein once. The table records 150,000 to 200,000 distinct CDR3 sequences, roughly 32% of them present only once. The data originate from a study of glioma-infiltrating T cells. The study, taken as a whole, reports: Tissue-blood divergence was below expectation in non-neoplastic patients, above in gliomas. Tissue and blood shared very few CDR3 sequences.

The V gene's germline CDR1 is KGHDR and CDR2 SFDVKD. Trimming left V 2 bases short and J 2 bases short, with 11 bases between. CDR3 size: 15 residues. The sequenced sample consisted of glioma tissue, nonneoplastic brain tissue, or PBMCs (not recorded which). This chain connects TRBV24-1 to TRBJ2-5; TRBD2 is a possible D gene (6 bases). This clonotype originated in a human donor with low-grade glioma or glioblastoma, undergoing nonglioma brain surgery, or in good health (not recorded which). The CDR3 reads CATSDSRRDQETQYF. The CDR3 coding sequence is TGTGCCACCAGTGATTCACGGCGGGATCAAGAGACCCAGTACTTC.